Following are 23 T cell receptor beta chains from one sample sequenced in a study of T cells in Graves' hyperthyroidism and ophthalmopathy (dated by TCRdb to between 2018 and 2021). The receptor library was made with multiplex PCR. Sequencing instrument: Illumina HiSeq 2000. TCR beta CDR3 regions were amplified from RNA transcripts. For the first round of RT-PCR on the TCR CDR3, the HTBI primer set was used together with the Qiagen OneStep RT-PCR kit. TCRdb itself trimmed the public reads at Q25 with fastp, ran MiXCR and retained productive beta chains. Every distinct CDR3 protein forms one entry, paired with its most common genes and DNA. This sample gives around 700,000 distinct CDR3 sequences in total; about 17% of them show up just once. The ten largest clones take up over 15% of the sample. The specimen sequenced was blood. Receptor source: a woman in her 50s with Graves' hyperthyroidism that later progressed to Graves' ophthalmopathy.

Comments on this clonotype: A read error may explain this, as a much larger clone is one base away. The conserved final phenylalanine or tryptophan is absent from the CDR3, which likely points to a read error. For the CDR3, the DNA is TGTGCCAGCAGTTTTATGACAGGCTCCCGCTATGGCTACACCATC. Translation gives CASSFMTGSRYGYTI. The V gene is TRBV12-3 or TRBV12-4, the J gene TRBJ1-2; a weak D match, TRBD1 (6 bases). Trimming pared 3 bases from V and 4 bases from J, leaving 15 bases between. The CDR3 has 15 residues.

This clonotype came up a few times. The chain recombines TRBV28 with TRBJ2-7, with D tentatively TRBD2 (6 bases). From germline, CDR1 is MDHEN and CDR2 SYDVKM. Trimming took off 3 bases at V and 3 bases at J, with 12 bases between the two ends. The CDR3 runs 14 residues. CDR3 sequence (DNA): TGTGCCAGCAGTTTTCAGGAGGGGTTCTACGAGCAGTACTTC. It yields the protein CASSFQEGFYEQYF.

The chain joins TRBV27 to TRBJ2-1; D gene uncertain. The CDR3 contains 17 residues. Trimming removed 0 bases at V and 4 bases at J, with 16 bases between. The germline V gene encodes CDR1 MNHEY and CDR2 SMNVEV (reference sequence). The CDR3 region has the DNA TGTGCCAGCAGTTTATCGAGAGCGTCCGCTCTATACAATGAGCAGTTCTTC. This codes for CASSLSRASALYNEQFF.

The chain employs TRBV19 and TRBJ1-5; possibly TRBD1 for D (5 bases). This CDR3 has 14 residues. The germline V and J ends were trimmed by 5 bases and 6 bases, with 14 bases remaining between them. The germline V gene encodes CDR1 LNHDA and CDR2 SQIVND (reference sequence). CDR3 in amino acids: CASSPGTFGQPQHF. CDR3 in DNA: TGTGCCAGTAGTCCAGGGACTTTCGGTCAGCCCCAGCATTTT.

This clonotype was seen only a few times. The chain combines TRBV28 with TRBJ2-7; no definite D call. The CDR3 has 14 amino acids. The germline gives CDR1 MDHEN, CDR2 SYDVKM. Trimming pared 3 bases from V and 3 bases from J, leaving 12 bases between. CDR3 region: CASSFPQSLYEQYF. For the CDR3, the DNA is TGTGCCAGCAGTTTTCCACAGTCACTCTACGAGCAGTACTTC.

This clonotype has a handful of counts. The rearrangement links TRBV10-2 to TRBJ1-2; 12 positions match TRBD1. CDR3 length: 17 residues. In germline, CDR1 is WSHSY, CDR2 SAAADI. J was trimmed by 4 bases and V by 4 bases; bases with no gene match: 10. CDR3 nucleotides: TGCGCCAGCAGTGCGATTAGTGGGACAGGGGGCGCCTATGGCTACACCTTC. Translating it yields CASSAISGTGGAYGYTF.

V usage is TRBV12-3 or TRBV12-4 and J usage is TRBJ1-2; 8 nucleotides line up with TRBD1. V lost 5 bases, J lost 8 bases, and 10 bases stayed unmatched. CDR3 size: 14 residues. For the CDR3, the DNA is TGTGCCAGCAGTCATTTGGACAGGGCATACGGCTACACCTTC. Its protein is CASSHLDRAYGYTF.

This clonotype was detected many times. The chain recombines TRBV5-1 with TRBJ1-4; 7 bases align to TRBD1. This CDR3 region has 16 residues. Per the germline V gene, CDR1 is SGHRS and CDR2 is YFSETQ. V lost 2 bases and J lost 2; bases outside the gene matches: 6. As DNA, the CDR3 is TGCGCCAGCAGCTTTCGACAGGGACCGACTAATGAAAAACTGTTTTTT. It translates to CASSFRQGPTNEKLFF.

This clonotype was counted between two and nine times. The chain has TRBV5-4 and TRBJ1-6, with a possible D match to TRBD1 (6 bases). The CDR3 has 15 residues. V was pared by 7 bases and J by 3 bases, with 14 bases between. CDR1 SGHNT and CDR2 YYREEE come from the germline V gene (reference sequence). In DNA, the CDR3 is TGTGCCAGCGGTCGGGCAGGGGTCTATAATTCACCCCTCCACTTT. It codes for CASGRAGVYNSPLHF.

The gene calls are TRBV9 and TRBJ1-2; no reliable D call. The CDR3 covers 13 residues. Germline CDR1 reads SGDLS; CDR2 reads YYNGEE. Deletions cut 3 bases from V and 0 bases from J, with 6 bases between. CDR3 loop: CASSGGSNYGYTF. Here the CDR3 DNA reads TGTGCCAGCAGCGGGGGATCTAACTATGGCTACACCTTC. The full variable domain, rest sourced from reference TRBV9 and TRBJ1-2, is DSGVTQTPKHLITATGQRVTLRCSPRSGDLSVYWYQQSLDQGLQFLIQYYNGEERAKGNILERFSAQQFPDLHSELNLSSLELGDSALYFCASSGGSNYGYTFGSGTRLTVV.

This clonotype was seen a handful of times. This chain joins TRBV19 and TRBJ2-3; no clear D gene. Trimming took 3 bases from V and 7 from J, leaving 11 bases between them. Germline CDR1 LNHDA, CDR2 SQIVND (reference sequence). CDR3 size: 13 residues. The CDR3 coding sequence is TGTGCCAGTAGTATCAGCGAGGAGAATACGCAGTATTTT. Its translation: CASSISEENTQYF.

This chain links TRBV6-1 with TRBJ2-3; no definite D call. V was trimmed by 6 bases and J by 6 bases, leaving 13 bases between them. The CDR3 sequence is 13 residues long. Per germline, CDR1 MNHNS and CDR2 SASEGT. The CDR3 bases are TGTGCCAGCAGAAGATTGTACGCGGATACGCAGTATTTT. Translating gives CASRRLYADTQYF.

This clonotype was counted only a few times. This chain links TRBV6-2 or TRBV6-3 with TRBJ1-5; 7 bases match TRBD1. V shed 3 bases, J shed 11 bases, and the junction held 13 bases outside the gene matches. The CDR3 spans 15 residues. Germline CDR1 is MNHEY and CDR2 is SVGEGT. The CDR3 DNA sequence: TGTGCCAGCAGTTATCTCGGCTCCAGGGGGTGGTCCCAGCATTTT. Protein product: CASSYLGSRGWSQHF.

This clonotype was seen a few times. The J gene is TRBJ1-4, the V gene TRBV5-4, with 10 nucleotides matching TRBD1. J gave up 8 bases and V 4 bases, and 8 bases lay outside the gene matches. The germline CDR1 and CDR2 sequences are SGHNT and YYREEE (reference sequence). The CDR3 runs to 15 residues. This CDR3 is CASSNRQGAAEKLFF. The CDR3 nucleotides read TGTGCCAGCAGCAACAGACAGGGGGCTGCGGAAAAACTGTTTTTT. The whole variable domain, remainder taken from reference TRBV5-4 and TRBJ1-4, is ETGVTQSPTHLIKTRGQQVTLRCSSQSGHNTVSWYQQALGQGPQFIFQYYREEENGRGNFPPRFSGLQFPNYSSELNVNALELDDSALYLCASSNRQGAAEKLFFGSGTQLSVL.

V usage is TRBV25-1 and J usage is TRBJ1-2, with a weak D call TRBD1 (6 bases). V lost 3 bases and J 7 bases, leaving 12 bases between the germline ends. This CDR3 contains 13 residues. The V gene's germline CDR1 is MGHDK and CDR2 SYGVNS. CDR3 sequence (DNA): TGTGCCAGCAGTGACCGGGGGGCTGGTGGCTACACCTTC. Its protein is CASSDRGAGGYTF.

This clonotype has a count of ten or more. The CDR3 region has the DNA TGTGCCAGCAGTCACGGAGTGGCAGGGGAAGAGACCCAGTACTTC. It yields the protein CASSHGVAGEETQYF. The chain is built from TRBV7-9 and TRBJ2-5, with D tentatively TRBD1 (6 bases). CDR1 is SEHNR and CDR2 is FQNEAQ in the germline V gene (reference sequence). This CDR3 has 15 amino acids. V lost 6 bases to trimming and J lost 3 bases, with 17 bases between them.

This chain uses TRBV2 with TRBJ2-3; D perhaps matches TRBD1 (6 bases). CDR3 size: 16 residues. V lost 8 bases, J lost 3 bases, and 21 bases lay in between. The V gene's germline CDR1 is SNHLY and CDR2 FYNNEI. CDR3 sequence reads: CASRDITLRGTDTQYF. Here the CDR3 DNA reads TGTGCCAGCCGGGACATTACCCTGAGGGGGACAGATACGCAGTATTTT.

This sequence joins TRBV10-3 and TRBJ2-5; 13 bases are shared with TRBD2. The junction had 5 bases not matched to a gene; V was cut back by 6 bases and J by 1 base. The germline gives CDR1 ENHRY, CDR2 SYGVKD. This CDR3 is built from 16 residues. The CDR3, as DNA: TGTGCCATCAGCACGGGACTAGCGGGGTTCCAAGAGACCCAGTACTTC. Translation: CAISTGLAGFQETQYF.

This clonotype was picked up a small number of times. This chain joins TRBV25-1 and TRBJ2-1; 12 bases agree with TRBD2. This CDR3 comprises 15 residues. Germline lookup yields CDR1 MGHDK and CDR2 SYGVNS. Trimming removed 4 bases from V and 7 bases from J; junction bases left unmatched: 5. The CDR3 sequence is CASSAGLAGRNEQFF. For the CDR3, the DNA is TGTGCCAGCAGTGCTGGACTAGCGGGGAGGAATGAGCAGTTCTTC. The full variable domain, its missing parts supplied by reference TRBV25-1 and TRBJ2-1, is EADIYQTPRYLVIGTGKKITLECSQTMGHDKMYWYQQDPGMELHLIHYSYGVNSTEKGDLSSESTVSRIRTEHFPLTLESARPSHTSQYLCASSAGLAGRNEQFFGPGTRLTVL.

This clonotype was detected a few times. This chain connects TRBV12-3 or TRBV12-4 to TRBJ1-3, with TRBD1 matching 8 bases. V shed 6 bases and J 0 bases; nucleotides not matched to a gene: 1. This CDR3 is built from 14 residues. In DNA form, the CDR3 reads TGTGCCAGCAGGACAGGGGTCTCTGGAAACACCATATATTTT. Translating gives CASRTGVSGNTIYF.

This clonotype has ten or more counts. This sequence joins TRBV18 and TRBJ2-1, with 7 nucleotides matching TRBD1. In germline, CDR1 is KGHSH, CDR2 LQKENI. The CDR3 contains 15 residues. V lost 3 bases, J lost 6 bases, and 8 bases stayed unmatched. CDR3 sequence: CASSPRDRNLNEQFF. The CDR3 bases are TGTGCCAGCTCACCCCGGGACAGAAATCTCAATGAGCAGTTCTTC.

This clonotype has a count of ten or more. This chain connects TRBV30 to TRBJ1-5; unclear D gene. This CDR3 has 14 amino acids. V was trimmed by 1 base and J by 1 base, leaving 8 bases between them. CDR1 GTSNPN and CDR2 SVGIG come from the germline V gene (reference sequence). CDR3 sequence reads: CAWSGWQSNQPQHF. The CDR3 bases are TGTGCCTGGAGTGGGTGGCAAAGCAATCAGCCCCAGCATTTT.

CDR3 sequence reads: CASSLSSQGAQPQHF. DNA for the CDR3: TGTGCCAGCAGCTTAAGTTCACAGGGGGCGCAGCCCCAGCATTTT. The rearrangement uses TRBV7-3 and TRBJ1-5; 9 bases fit TRBD1. J was trimmed by 7 bases and V by 1 base; bases with no gene match: 5. Germline V lookup: CDR1 SGHTA, CDR2 FQGTGA. This CDR3 spans 15 amino acids.